One and the same sample provided the 30 T cell receptor beta chains below, sequenced in a study of blood T cell repertoires in COVID-19. Assay used: immunoSEQ multiplex PCR; TCRdb lists only in-frame clones, some missing. The sample comprises about 140,000 clones, about four fifths of which are singletons, and 8.2% rests with the top ten. What was sequenced was peripheral blood. The source of these receptors is a human donor in a cohort sampled during active COVID-19.

The rearrangement links TRBV6-5 to TRBJ2-3; D ambiguous. Trimming took 5 bases from V and 1 from J, leaving 7 bases between them. CDR1 is MNHEY, CDR2 SVGAGI, per germline. CDR3 length equals 13 residues. CDR3 in DNA: TGTGCCAGCAGTCCGCCGGGCACAGATACGCAGTATTTT. It encodes CASSPPGTDTQYF.

This clone showed up just a few times. The V call is TRBV28, the J call TRBJ2-5, with D possibly matching TRBD1 (6 bases). This CDR3 is 15 amino acids long. Germline lookup yields CDR1 MDHEN and CDR2 SYDVKM. V lost 3 bases and J lost 5, with 16 bases in between. The CDR3 region is CASSFGQGYRETQYF. The CDR3 bases are TGTGCCAGCAGTTTTGGGCAGGGGTATCGGGAGACCCAGTACTTC.

V and J are TRBV6-4 and TRBJ1-2; TRBD1 is a possible D gene (5 bases). This CDR3 region has 17 residues. V was shortened by 2 bases and J by 4 bases, with 20 bases between the two germline ends. Germline V gene sequence: CDR1 MRHNA, CDR2 SNTAGT. The CDR3 is CASSDLQGVGFCYGYTF. The CDR3 DNA sequence: TGTGCCAGCAGTGACCTCCAGGGTGTAGGTTTTTGCTATGGCTACACCTTC.

The chain employs TRBV28 and TRBJ2-7, with D possibly matching TRBD2 (5 bases). Per the germline V gene, CDR1 is MDHEN and CDR2 is SYDVKM. Trimming took 2 bases from V and 4 from J, leaving 6 bases between them. CDR3 length: 12 residues. CDR3: CASSLEGYEQYF. The CDR3 DNA is TGTGCCAGCAGTTTAGAGGGTTACGAGCAGTACTTC. Complete variable domain (other parts from reference TRBV28 and TRBJ2-7): DVKVTQSSRYLVKRTGEKVFLECVQDMDHENMFWYRQDPGLGLRLIYFSYDVKMKEKGDIPEGYSVSREKKERFSLILESASTNQTSMYLCASSLEGYEQYFGPGTRLTVT.

The chain combines TRBV19 with TRBJ2-3; the match to TRBD1 covers 7 bases. The ends lost 7 bases at V and 0 bases at J; junction bases unmatched: 7. This CDR3 is 15 amino acids long. Germline CDR1 reads LNHDA; CDR2 reads SQIVND (reference sequence). CDR3 sequence reads: CASTMTGYSTDTQYF. DNA for the CDR3: TGTGCCAGTACCATGACAGGGTATAGCACAGATACGCAGTATTTT.

V usage is TRBV28 and J usage is TRBJ1-5, with D possibly matching TRBD1 (6 bases). The CDR3 has 15 amino acids. From germline, CDR1 is MDHEN and CDR2 SYDVKM. Trimming cost V 2 bases and J 6 bases, with 14 bases left between them. This chain's CDR3 is CASSLGGTRGQPQHF. The CDR3 DNA reads TGTGCCAGCAGTTTAGGGGGAACCAGGGGTCAGCCCCAGCATTTT.

CDR3 nucleotide sequence: TGTGCCAGCAGTGAGGGACAGGGAGGAGGACCATATGGCTACACCTTC. Encoded protein: CASSEGQGGGPYGYTF. The chain uses TRBV6-1 and TRBJ1-2, with 9 bases aligning to TRBD1. Germline CDR1 and CDR2: MNHNS and SASEGT. The CDR3 loop spans 16 amino acids. Trimming removed 3 bases from V and 5 bases from J; junction bases left unmatched: 10.

The table lists this clone with a few counts. The chain recombines TRBV27 with TRBJ2-6; D unresolved. The V gene's germline CDR1 is MNHEY and CDR2 SMNVEV (reference sequence). The CDR3 spans 14 residues. V lost 3 bases and J lost 0, with 3 bases in between. The CDR3 DNA sequence: TGTGCCAGCAGTTTTCTCTCTGGGGCCAACGTCCTGACTTTC. It translates to CASSFLSGANVLTF.

The rearrangement uses TRBV20-1 and TRBJ2-7; TRBD2 agrees at 8 bases. The V and J ends lost 3 bases and 4 bases, in that order; junction bases with no gene match: 8. Germline assignment: CDR1 DFQATT and CDR2 SNEGSKA (reference sequence). The CDR3 length is 14 residues. The chain's CDR3 is CSASLGLAGYEQYF. CDR3 in DNA: TGCAGTGCTAGTCTCGGACTAGCCGGATACGAGCAGTACTTC.

The CDR3, as DNA: TGTGCCAGCAGCCCGAGGACAGGGGTTTTCTACGAGCAGTACTTC. This codes for CASSPRTGVFYEQYF. The rearrangement uses TRBV5-5 and TRBJ2-7; the match to TRBD1 covers 9 bases. This CDR3 has 15 amino acids. The V segment lost 4 bases and the J segment 3 bases; nucleotides outside the gene matches: 8. From germline, CDR1 is SGHKS and CDR2 YYEKEE (reference sequence).

The J gene is TRBJ2-7, the V gene TRBV27; 10 bases line up with TRBD1. Germline V gives CDR1 MNHEY, CDR2 SMNVEV (reference sequence). The junction had 10 bases not matched to a gene; V was cut back by 4 bases and J by 7 bases. The CDR3 contains 15 residues. The CDR3 loop reads CASSYGQGEFGEQYF. The CDR3 bases are TGTGCCAGCAGTTACGGACAGGGGGAGTTTGGGGAGCAGTACTTC.

V is TRBV4-1 and J is TRBJ1-2; D is perhaps TRBD1 (6 bases). Germline V gives CDR1 MGHRA, CDR2 YSYEKL. With 2 bases removed from V and 4 bases from J, the gap between germline ends came to 14 bases. This CDR3 is 15 amino acids long. CDR3 nucleotides: TGCGCCAGCAGCCAAAATGTAGGGGGGGGCTATGGCTACACCTTC. Translation: CASSQNVGGGYGYTF.

The V call is TRBV4-1, the J call TRBJ2-7, with 8 bases identical to TRBD2. The CDR3 consists of 17 residues. J gave up 2 bases and V 1 base, and 10 bases lay outside the gene matches. Germline V gene data show CDR1 as MGHRA and CDR2 as YSYEKL. CDR3 in amino acids: CASSQANGGETPYEQYF. The CDR3 coding sequence is TGCGCCAGCAGCCAAGCGAACGGGGGGGAAACACCCTACGAGCAGTACTTC.

Only a few counts were recorded for this clone. This chain connects TRBV7-2 to TRBJ1-3; no definite D call. The CDR3 length is 16 residues. V shed 2 bases and J shed 0 bases, with 11 bases lying between them. CDR1 is SGHTA and CDR2 is FQGNSA in the germline V gene. The CDR3, as DNA: TGTGCCAGCAGCTTACACGGCCCGGGCTCTGGAAACACCATATATTTT. It encodes CASSLHGPGSGNTIYF. The full variable domain, rest sourced from reference TRBV7-2 and TRBJ1-3, is GAGVSQSPSNKVTEKGKDVELRCDPISGHTALYWYRQSLGQGLEFLIYFQGNSAPDKSGLPSDRFSAERTGGSVSTLTIQRTQQEDSAVYLCASSLHGPGSGNTIYFGEGSWLTVV.

The chain has TRBV6-2 or TRBV6-3 and TRBJ1-2; D is ambiguous. Germline CDR1 and CDR2: MNHEY and SVGEGT. This CDR3 is 12 amino acids long. V was trimmed by 5 bases and J by 4 bases, leaving 8 bases between them. The CDR3 loop is CASSGGGYGYTF. Written as DNA, the CDR3 is TGTGCCAGCAGTGGCGGCGGCTATGGCTACACCTTC.

This chain connects TRBV6-1 to TRBJ2-7; 9 bases are shared with TRBD2. The junction had 9 bases not matched to a gene; V was cut back by 4 bases and J by 2 bases. The CDR3 is made up of 16 amino acids. Per the germline V gene, CDR1 is MNHNS and CDR2 is SASEGT. CDR3 sequence reads: CASSGLAEWGTYEQYF. In DNA form, the CDR3 reads TGTGCCAGCAGTGGACTAGCGGAGTGGGGGACCTACGAGCAGTACTTC.

The gene calls are TRBV28 and TRBJ1-4; the match to TRBD1 covers 7 bases. After removal of 5 bases from V and 4 bases from J, the junction contained 7 bases not matched to a gene. CDR3 length equals 15 residues. Germline V CDR1 and CDR2: MDHEN, SYDVKM. This chain's CDR3 is CASSGQTGNNEKLFF. CDR3 in DNA: TGTGCCAGCAGTGGGCAGACAGGGAATAATGAAAAACTGTTTTTT.

The V call is TRBV18, the J call TRBJ1-4, with TRBD1 matching over 11 bases. This CDR3 comprises 15 residues. With V trimmed by 3 bases and J by 7 bases, 4 bases remained unmatched. CDR1 and CDR2 (germline): KGHSH, LQKENI. DNA of the CDR3: TGTGCCAGCTCACCGTGGACAGGGGGCAGTGAAAAACTGTTTTTT. It yields the protein CASSPWTGGSEKLFF.

The chain uses TRBV6-2 or TRBV6-3 and TRBJ1-5; D is uncertain. Germline V gene sequence: CDR1 MNHEY, CDR2 SVGEGT. V was trimmed by 2 bases and J by 5 bases, leaving 13 bases between them. CDR3 length: 15 amino acids. CDR3 sequence reads: CASSYLSSKDQPQHF. CDR3 bases: TGTGCCAGCAGTTACCTCAGTAGCAAAGATCAGCCCCAGCATTTT.

This sequence joins TRBV10-3 and TRBJ2-4; D is ambiguous. The germline gives CDR1 ENHRY, CDR2 SYGVKD. This CDR3 spans 14 amino acids. The V gene lost 4 bases and the J gene lost 3 bases, with 10 bases spanning the gap. The CDR3 protein is CAISAPGGKNIQYF. In DNA form, the CDR3 reads TGTGCCATCAGTGCACCGGGTGGCAAAAACATTCAGTACTTC.

The chain combines TRBV20-1 with TRBJ2-7, with TRBD1 matching over 7 bases. This CDR3 region has 11 residues. Germline CDR1 reads DFQATT; CDR2 reads SNEGSKA (reference sequence). V gave up 6 bases and J gave up 1 base; unmatched junction bases: 0. The CDR3 sequence: CSATGSYEQYF. CDR3 in DNA: TGCAGTGCGACAGGGTCCTACGAGCAGTACTTC.

V gene TRBV25-1 combines with J gene TRBJ1-6, with a tentative D call TRBD1 (5 bases). Looked up from germline, CDR1 is MGHDK and CDR2 is SYGVNS. This CDR3 has 15 amino acids. Trimming shortened V by 8 bases and J by 2 bases, and 13 bases separated the two germline ends. The CDR3 protein is CASRDSVAYNSPLHF. CDR3 bases: TGTGCCAGCCGGGACTCAGTCGCCTATAATTCACCCCTCCACTTT.

The chain combines TRBV19 with TRBJ1-2; maybe TRBD1 (5 bases). The CDR3 length is 13 residues. Germline V gives CDR1 LNHDA, CDR2 SQIVND (reference sequence). The V end was cut by 2 bases, the J end by 7 bases, with 11 bases between. The DNA for the CDR3 is TGTGCCAGTAGTATACAGGGAAGAGGTGGCTACACCTTC. It is translated as CASSIQGRGGYTF.

The genes are TRBV29-1 and TRBJ2-7; 9 nucleotides match TRBD1. After removal of 6 bases from V and 2 bases from J, the junction contained 5 bases not matched to a gene. The CDR3 sequence is 13 residues long. Germline V gives CDR1 SQVTM, CDR2 ANQGSEA. This CDR3 is CSVKQGAAYEQYF. DNA of the CDR3: TGCAGCGTGAAACAGGGGGCAGCCTACGAGCAGTACTTC.

V usage is TRBV19 and J usage is TRBJ2-7; 9 bases match TRBD2. The ends lost 1 base at V and 0 bases at J; junction bases unmatched: 7. This CDR3 comprises 17 residues. Germline V gene sequence: CDR1 LNHDA, CDR2 SQIVND (reference sequence). The CDR3 bases are TGTGCCAGTAGTATAGGCCCTCTAGCGGGAAGCTCCTACGAGCAGTACTTC. Translated, it gives CASSIGPLAGSSYEQYF. Complete variable domain (other parts from reference TRBV19 and TRBJ2-7): DGGITQSPKYLFRKEGQNVTLSCEQNLNHDAMYWYRQDPGQGLRLIYYSQIVNDFQKGDIAEGYSVSREKKESFPLTVTSAQKNPTAFYLCASSIGPLAGSSYEQYFGPGTRLTVT.

The V call is TRBV9, the J call TRBJ2-3; 13 nucleotides line up with TRBD2. The CDR3 length is 16 residues. Germline V CDR1 and CDR2: SGDLS, YYNGEE. V trimming: 4 bases; J trimming: 2 bases; junction bases outside the gene matches: 4. CDR3 DNA sequence: TGTGCCAGCAGCCCCGGGACTAGCGGGATCACAGATACGCAGTATTTT. It translates to CASSPGTSGITDTQYF.

The chain carries TRBV3-1 (or the pseudogene TRBV3-2) and TRBJ2-5, with 11 bases aligning to TRBD2. The CDR3 sequence is 15 residues long. V lost 4 bases to trimming and J lost 4 bases; unmatched junction nucleotides: 5. The V gene's germline CDR1 is LGHDT and CDR2 YNNKEL (reference sequence). This chain's CDR3 is CASSPSGRSRETQYF. DNA of the CDR3: TGTGCCAGCAGCCCTAGCGGGAGGAGCCGAGAGACCCAGTACTTC.

This chain connects TRBV9 to TRBJ2-7; 8 nucleotides align to TRBD1. CDR1 and CDR2 from the germline V gene are SGDLS and YYNGEE. V gave up 2 bases and J gave up 2 bases; unmatched junction bases: 21. This CDR3 has 20 amino acids. The CDR3 DNA reads as TGTGCCAGCAGCGTGGTAGCCACCACTGCCAGGGGGCGAAGAGCCTACGAGCAGTACTTC. Protein: CASSVVATTARGRRAYEQYF.

The CDR3 nucleotides are TGCGCCAGCAGCCCCTACAGGGGTACAGATACGCAGTATTTT. It encodes CASSPYRGTDTQYF. The chain joins TRBV5-1 to TRBJ2-3; 7 nucleotides line up with TRBD1. Germline lookup yields CDR1 SGHRS and CDR2 YFSETQ. This CDR3 is built from 14 residues. The ends lost 4 bases at V and 3 bases at J; junction bases unmatched: 5.

V and J are TRBV3-1 (or the pseudogene TRBV3-2) and TRBJ2-3; D may be TRBD2 (6 bases). The CDR3 sequence is 14 residues long. The germline V gene has CDR1 LGHDT and CDR2 YNNKEL (reference sequence). Between the trimmed V and J ends, which lost 3 bases and 2 bases, there was a span of 9 bases. CDR3 DNA sequence: TGTGCCAGCAGCCACGGGGGTCACACAGATACGCAGTATTTT. It yields the protein CASSHGGHTDTQYF.